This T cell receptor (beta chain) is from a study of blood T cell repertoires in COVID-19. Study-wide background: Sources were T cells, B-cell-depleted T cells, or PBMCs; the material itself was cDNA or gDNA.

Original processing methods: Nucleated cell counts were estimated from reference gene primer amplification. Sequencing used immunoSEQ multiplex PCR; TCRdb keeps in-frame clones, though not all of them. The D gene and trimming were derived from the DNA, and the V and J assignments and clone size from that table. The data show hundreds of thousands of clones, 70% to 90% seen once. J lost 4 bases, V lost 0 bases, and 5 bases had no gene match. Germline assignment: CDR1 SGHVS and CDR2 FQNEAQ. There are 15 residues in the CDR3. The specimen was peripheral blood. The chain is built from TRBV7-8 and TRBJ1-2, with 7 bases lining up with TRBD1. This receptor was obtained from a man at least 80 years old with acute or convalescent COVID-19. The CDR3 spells CASSLAGGNAYGYTF. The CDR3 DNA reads TGTGCCAGCAGCTTAGCAGGGGGCAACGCCTATGGCTACACCTTC.